This T cell receptor (beta chain) stems from a study of cytomegalovirus exposure and HLA in healthy donors. Notes on this clone: Its antigen remains unknown.

The study's findings and limits: It was found in a later analysis that first-cohort TCR clusters tended to co-occur in the 130 or so validation repertoires.

Generated by immunoSEQ multiplex PCR, the TCRdb table keeps only in-frame clones and is missing some. Of about 160,000 clones listed, around nine tenths were seen once; the top ten hold 2.5% to 3%. Germline V gene sequence: CDR1 MNHEY, CDR2 SMNVEV (reference sequence). The V segment lost 6 bases and the J segment 10 bases; nucleotides outside the gene matches: 4. This CDR3 spans 12 amino acids. The TCR comes from a young man in good health and CMV-seronegative. V and J are TRBV27 and TRBJ2-3; 10 positions agree with TRBD1. The sequenced sample was PBMCs. In DNA form, the CDR3 reads TGTGCCAGCAGCAGGGACAGGGGTCCGCAGTATTTT. Its protein product is CASSRDRGPQYF.